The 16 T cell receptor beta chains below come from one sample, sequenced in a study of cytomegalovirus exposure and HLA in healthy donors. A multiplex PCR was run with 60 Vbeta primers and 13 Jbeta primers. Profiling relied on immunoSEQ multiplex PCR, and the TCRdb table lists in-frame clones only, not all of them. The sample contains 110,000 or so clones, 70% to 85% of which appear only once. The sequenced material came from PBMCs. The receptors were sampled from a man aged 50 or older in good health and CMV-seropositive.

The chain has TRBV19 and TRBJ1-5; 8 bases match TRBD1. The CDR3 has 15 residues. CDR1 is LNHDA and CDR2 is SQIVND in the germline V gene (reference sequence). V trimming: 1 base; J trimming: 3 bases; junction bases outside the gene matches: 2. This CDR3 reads CASSIGGQANQPQHF. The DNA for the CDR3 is TGTGCCAGTAGTATAGGGGGACAGGCCAATCAGCCCCAGCATTTT.

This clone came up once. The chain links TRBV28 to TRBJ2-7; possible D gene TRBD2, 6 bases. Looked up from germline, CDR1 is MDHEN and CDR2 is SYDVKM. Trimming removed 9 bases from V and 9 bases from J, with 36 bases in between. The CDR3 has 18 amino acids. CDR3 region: CASGVTNPGSGTHSGQYF. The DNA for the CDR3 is TGTGCCAGTGGAGTTACGAATCCGGGGTCGGGGACTCATTCCGGGCAGTACTTC.

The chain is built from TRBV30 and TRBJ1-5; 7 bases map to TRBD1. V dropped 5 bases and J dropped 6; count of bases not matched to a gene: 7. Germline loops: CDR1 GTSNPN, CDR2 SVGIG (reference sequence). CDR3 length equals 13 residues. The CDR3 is CAWSRQGGQPQHF. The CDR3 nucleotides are TGTGCCTGGTCCCGACAGGGCGGTCAGCCCCAGCATTTT.

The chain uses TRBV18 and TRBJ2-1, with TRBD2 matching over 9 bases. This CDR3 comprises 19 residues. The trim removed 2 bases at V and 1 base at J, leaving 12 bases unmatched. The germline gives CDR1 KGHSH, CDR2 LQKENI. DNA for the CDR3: TGTGCCAGCTCACCAAGTACGGGTAGCGGGAGAGGGTCCTACAATGAGCAGTTCTTC. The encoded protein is CASSPSTGSGRGSYNEQFF.

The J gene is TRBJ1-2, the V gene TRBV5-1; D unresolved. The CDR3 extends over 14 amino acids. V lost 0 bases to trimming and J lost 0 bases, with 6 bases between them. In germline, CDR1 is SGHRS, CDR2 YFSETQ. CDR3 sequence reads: CASSLGSANYGYTF. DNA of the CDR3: TGCGCCAGCAGCTTGGGAAGCGCTAACTATGGCTACACCTTC. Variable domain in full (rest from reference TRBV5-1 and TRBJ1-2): KAGVTQTPRYLIKTRGQQVTLSCSPISGHRSVSWYQQTPGQGLQFLFEYFSETQRNKGNFPGRFSGRQFSNSRSEMNVSTLELGDSALYLCASSLGSANYGYTFGSGTRLTVV.

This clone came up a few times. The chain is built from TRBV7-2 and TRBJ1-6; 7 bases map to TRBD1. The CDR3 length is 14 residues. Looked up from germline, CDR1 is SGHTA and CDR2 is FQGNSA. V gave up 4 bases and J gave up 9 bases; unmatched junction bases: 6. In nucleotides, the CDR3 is TGTGCCAGCAGCTCAGGGGGGCGGAGTTCACCCCTCCACTTT. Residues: CASSSGGRSSPLHF.

The CDR3 is CASRFMSSYNSPLHF. In DNA form, the CDR3 reads TGTGCCAGCAGATTTATGAGCTCCTATAATTCACCCCTCCACTTT. This chain uses TRBV6-5 with TRBJ1-6; D is unresolved. The CDR3 is 15 residues long. Trimming took off 6 bases at V and 0 bases at J, with 9 bases between the two ends. The germline V gene encodes CDR1 MNHEY and CDR2 SVGAGI.

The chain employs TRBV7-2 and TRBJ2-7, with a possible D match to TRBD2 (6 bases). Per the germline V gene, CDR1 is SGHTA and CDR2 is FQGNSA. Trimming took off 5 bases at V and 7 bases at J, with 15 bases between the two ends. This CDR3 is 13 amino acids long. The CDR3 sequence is CASSQTSSWEQYF. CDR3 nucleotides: TGTGCCAGCAGCCAGACTAGTTCTTGGGAGCAGTACTTC.

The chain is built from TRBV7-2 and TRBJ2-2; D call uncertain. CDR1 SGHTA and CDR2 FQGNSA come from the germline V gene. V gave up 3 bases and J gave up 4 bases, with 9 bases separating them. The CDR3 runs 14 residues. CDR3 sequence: CASSFQQSTGELFF. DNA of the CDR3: TGTGCCAGCAGCTTTCAACAGTCCACCGGGGAGCTGTTTTTT.

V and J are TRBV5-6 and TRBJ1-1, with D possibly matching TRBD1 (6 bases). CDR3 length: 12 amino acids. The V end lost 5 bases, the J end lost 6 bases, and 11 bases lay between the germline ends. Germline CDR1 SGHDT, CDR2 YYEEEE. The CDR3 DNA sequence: TGTGCCAGCAGGCAGGGGATATCTGAAGCTTTCTTT. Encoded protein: CASRQGISEAFF.

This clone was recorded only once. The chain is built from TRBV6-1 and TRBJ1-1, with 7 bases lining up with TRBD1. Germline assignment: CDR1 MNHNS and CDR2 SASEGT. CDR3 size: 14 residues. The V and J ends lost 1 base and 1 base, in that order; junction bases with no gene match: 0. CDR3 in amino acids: CASSEGQGNTEAFF. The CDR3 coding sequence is TGTGCCAGCAGTGAAGGACAGGGGAACACTGAAGCTTTCTTT.

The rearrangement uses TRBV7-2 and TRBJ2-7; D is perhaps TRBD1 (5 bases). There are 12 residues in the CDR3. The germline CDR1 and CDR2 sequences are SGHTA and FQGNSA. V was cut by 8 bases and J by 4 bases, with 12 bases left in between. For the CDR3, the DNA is TGTGCCAGCGGGGCGACCGTTTACGAGCAGTACTTC. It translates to CASGATVYEQYF.

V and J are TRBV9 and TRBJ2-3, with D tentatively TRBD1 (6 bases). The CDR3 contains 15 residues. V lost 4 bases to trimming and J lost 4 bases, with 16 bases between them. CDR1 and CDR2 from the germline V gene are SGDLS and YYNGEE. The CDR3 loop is CASSPRQGLSDTQYF. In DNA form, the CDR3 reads TGTGCCAGCAGCCCCCGGCAGGGGCTATCAGATACGCAGTATTTT.

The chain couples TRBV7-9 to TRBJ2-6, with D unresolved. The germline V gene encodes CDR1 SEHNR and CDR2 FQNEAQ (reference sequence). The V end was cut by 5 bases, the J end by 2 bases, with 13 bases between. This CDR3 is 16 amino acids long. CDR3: CASSAVFAAGANVLTF. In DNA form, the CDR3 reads TGTGCCAGCAGCGCCGTCTTCGCGGCTGGGGCCAACGTCCTGACTTTC.

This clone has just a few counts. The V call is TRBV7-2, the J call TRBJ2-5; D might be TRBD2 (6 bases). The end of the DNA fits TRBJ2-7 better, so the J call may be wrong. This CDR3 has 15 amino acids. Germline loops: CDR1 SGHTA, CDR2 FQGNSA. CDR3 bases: TGTGCCAGCAGCAGGGACTCATTGAGCTCCTACGAGCAGTACTTC. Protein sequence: CASSRDSLSSYEQYF.

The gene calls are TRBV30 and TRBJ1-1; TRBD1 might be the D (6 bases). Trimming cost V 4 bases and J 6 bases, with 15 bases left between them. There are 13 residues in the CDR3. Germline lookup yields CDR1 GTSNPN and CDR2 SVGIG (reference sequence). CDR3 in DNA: TGTGCCTGGACCGAGGGGGGGCTTGCTGAAGCTTTCTTT. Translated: CAWTEGGLAEAFF.